A single sample is the source of the 5 T cell receptor beta chains below, sequenced in a study of blood T cell repertoires in COVID-19. Clones were read by immunoSEQ multiplex PCR, and TCRdb kept only the in-frame ones, dropping some. Of 150,000 to 200,000 clones in the sample, more than 75% were seen once. The sequenced material came from PBMCs or T cells enriched from blood (not recorded which). Receptor source: a human donor with acute COVID-19. The donor label of this sample is uncertain.

V is TRBV12-5 and J is TRBJ2-1, with unresolved D. Germline V gives CDR1 LGHNT, CDR2 FRNRAP. The CDR3 covers 14 residues. Trimming took off 1 base at V and 7 bases at J, with 11 bases between the two ends. This CDR3 reads CASGLGRGENEQFF. CDR3 DNA: TGTGCTAGTGGTTTGGGACGAGGTGAGAATGAGCAGTTCTTC.

The chain recombines TRBV19 with TRBJ1-1, with a weak D call TRBD1 (6 bases). Per germline, CDR1 LNHDA and CDR2 SQIVND (reference sequence). V was pared by 5 bases and J by 1 base, with 11 bases between. The CDR3 covers 14 residues. Here the CDR3 DNA reads TGTGCCAGTAGTCTCCCGACAGGGAACACTGAAGCTTTCTTT. Translated, it gives CASSLPTGNTEAFF.

The chain links TRBV9 to TRBJ1-1; 8 bases agree with TRBD1. This CDR3 has 15 residues. CDR1 is SGDLS, CDR2 YYNGEE, per germline. Trimming took 4 bases from V and 5 from J; bases not matched to a gene: 10. The CDR3 protein is CASSPQGAGQTEAFF. CDR3 DNA: TGTGCCAGCAGCCCCCAGGGGGCTGGACAGACTGAAGCTTTCTTT.

The V gene is TRBV5-4, the J gene TRBJ2-3, with 8 nucleotides matching TRBD2. Germline-derived CDR1 and CDR2 are SGHNT and YYREEE (reference sequence). The V and J ends lost 5 bases and 4 bases, in that order; junction bases with no gene match: 6. This CDR3 comprises 14 residues. The CDR3 DNA follows: TGTGCCAGCAGTACGGGGGGGCCGGCAGATACGCAGTATTTT. It specifies CASSTGGPADTQYF.

This chain links TRBV4-3 with TRBJ2-1; TRBD1 matches at 9 bases. The V and J ends lost 5 bases and 4 bases, in that order; junction bases with no gene match: 9. CDR3 size: 16 residues. CDR1 is LGHNA and CDR2 is YSLEER in the germline V gene. The CDR3 DNA reads TGCGCCAGCAGCGTGACAGGGGGGGATAGTTACAATGAGCAGTTCTTC. As protein: CASSVTGGDSYNEQFF.